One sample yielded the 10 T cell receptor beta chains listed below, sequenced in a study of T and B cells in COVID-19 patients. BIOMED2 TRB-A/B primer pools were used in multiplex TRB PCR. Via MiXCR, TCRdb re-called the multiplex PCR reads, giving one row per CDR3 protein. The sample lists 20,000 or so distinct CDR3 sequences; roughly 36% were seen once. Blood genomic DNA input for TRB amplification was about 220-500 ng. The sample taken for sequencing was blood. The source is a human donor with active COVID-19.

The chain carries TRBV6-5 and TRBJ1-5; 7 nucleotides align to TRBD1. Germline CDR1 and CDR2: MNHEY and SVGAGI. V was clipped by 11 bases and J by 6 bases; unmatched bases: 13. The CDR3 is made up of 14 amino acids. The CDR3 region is CAFFQGGLGQPQHF. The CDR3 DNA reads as TGTGCCTTTTTTCAAGGGGGCCTCGGTCAGCCCCAGCATTTT.

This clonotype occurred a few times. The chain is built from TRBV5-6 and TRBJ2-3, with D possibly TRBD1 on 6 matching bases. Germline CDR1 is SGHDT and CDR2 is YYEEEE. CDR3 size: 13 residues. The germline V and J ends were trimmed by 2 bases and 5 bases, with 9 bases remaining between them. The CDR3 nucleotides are TGTGCCAGCAGCTTCCTACAGGGAGATACGCAGTATTTT. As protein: CASSFLQGDTQYF. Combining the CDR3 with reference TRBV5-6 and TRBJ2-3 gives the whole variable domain DAGVTQSPTHLIKTRGQQVTLRCSPKSGHDTVSWYQQALGQGPQFIFQYYEEEERQRGNFPDRFSGHQFPNYSSELNVNALLLGDSALYLCASSFLQGDTQYFGPGTRLTVL.

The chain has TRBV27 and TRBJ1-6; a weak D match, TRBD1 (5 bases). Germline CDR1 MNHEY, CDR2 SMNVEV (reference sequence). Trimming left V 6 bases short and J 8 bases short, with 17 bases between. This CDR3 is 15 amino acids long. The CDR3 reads CASRVRQGFYSPLHF. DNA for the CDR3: TGTGCCAGCAGAGTCCGCCAGGGCTTTTATTCACCCCTCCACTTT.

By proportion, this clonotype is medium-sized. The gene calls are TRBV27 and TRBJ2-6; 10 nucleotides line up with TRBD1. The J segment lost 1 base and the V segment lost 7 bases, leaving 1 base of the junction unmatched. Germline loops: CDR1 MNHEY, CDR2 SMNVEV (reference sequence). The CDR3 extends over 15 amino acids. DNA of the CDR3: TGTGCCAGCACGGACAGGGGGTCTGGGGCCAACGTCCTGACTTTC. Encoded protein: CASTDRGSGANVLTF. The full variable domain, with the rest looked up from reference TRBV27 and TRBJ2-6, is EAQVTQNPRYLITVTGKKLTVTCSQNMNHEYMSWYRQDPGLGLRQIYYSMNVEVTDKGDVPEGYKVSRKEKRNFPLILESPSPNQTSLYFCASTDRGSGANVLTFGAGSRLTVL.

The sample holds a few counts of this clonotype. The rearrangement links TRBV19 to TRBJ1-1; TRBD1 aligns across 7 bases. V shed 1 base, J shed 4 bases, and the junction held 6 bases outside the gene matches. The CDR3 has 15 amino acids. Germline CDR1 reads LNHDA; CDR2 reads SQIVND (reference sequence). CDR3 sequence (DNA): TGTGCCAGTAGTATAGGAAGTGCAGGGGGCACTGAAGCTTTCTTT. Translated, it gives CASSIGSAGGTEAFF.

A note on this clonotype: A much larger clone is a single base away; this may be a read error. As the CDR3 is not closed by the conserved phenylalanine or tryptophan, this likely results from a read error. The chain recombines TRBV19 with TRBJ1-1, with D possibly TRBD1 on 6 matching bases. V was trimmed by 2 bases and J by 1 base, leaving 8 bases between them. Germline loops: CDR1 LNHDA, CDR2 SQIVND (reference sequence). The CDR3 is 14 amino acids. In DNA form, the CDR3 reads TGTGCCAGTAGTATAAGAGGGGGGAACACTGAAGCTTTCCTT. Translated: CASSIRGGNTEAFL.

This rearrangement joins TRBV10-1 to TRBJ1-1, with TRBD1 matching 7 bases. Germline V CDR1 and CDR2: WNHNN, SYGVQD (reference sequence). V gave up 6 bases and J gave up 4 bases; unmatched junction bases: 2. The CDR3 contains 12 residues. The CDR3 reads CASSQGVTEAFF. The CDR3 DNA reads TGCGCCAGCAGCCAGGGGGTCACTGAAGCTTTCTTT.

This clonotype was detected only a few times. The CDR3 DNA follows: TGTGCCAGCAGTTACTCGGGACAGGGGATAATCACCGGGGAGCTGTTTTTT. Residues: CASSYSGQGIITGELFF. The genes are TRBV6-6 and TRBJ2-2, with 10 bases aligning to TRBD1. Germline loops: CDR1 MNHNY, CDR2 SVGAGI (reference sequence). The CDR3 has 17 residues. V dropped 0 bases and J dropped 4; count of bases not matched to a gene: 5.

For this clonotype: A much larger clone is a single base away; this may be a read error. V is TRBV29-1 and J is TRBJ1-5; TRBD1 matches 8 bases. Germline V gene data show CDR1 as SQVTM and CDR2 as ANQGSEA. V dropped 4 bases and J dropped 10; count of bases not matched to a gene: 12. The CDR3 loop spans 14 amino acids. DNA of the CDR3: TGCAGCGTTGGTTTAGGACAGGGAGGTCATCCCCAGCATTTT. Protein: CSVGLGQGGHPQHF.

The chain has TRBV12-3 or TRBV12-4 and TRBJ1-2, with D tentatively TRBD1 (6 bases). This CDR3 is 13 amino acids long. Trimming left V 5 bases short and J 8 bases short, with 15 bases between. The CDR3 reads CASSMTGAGGYTF. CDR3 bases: TGTGCCAGCAGTATGACAGGAGCCGGGGGCTACACCTTC.